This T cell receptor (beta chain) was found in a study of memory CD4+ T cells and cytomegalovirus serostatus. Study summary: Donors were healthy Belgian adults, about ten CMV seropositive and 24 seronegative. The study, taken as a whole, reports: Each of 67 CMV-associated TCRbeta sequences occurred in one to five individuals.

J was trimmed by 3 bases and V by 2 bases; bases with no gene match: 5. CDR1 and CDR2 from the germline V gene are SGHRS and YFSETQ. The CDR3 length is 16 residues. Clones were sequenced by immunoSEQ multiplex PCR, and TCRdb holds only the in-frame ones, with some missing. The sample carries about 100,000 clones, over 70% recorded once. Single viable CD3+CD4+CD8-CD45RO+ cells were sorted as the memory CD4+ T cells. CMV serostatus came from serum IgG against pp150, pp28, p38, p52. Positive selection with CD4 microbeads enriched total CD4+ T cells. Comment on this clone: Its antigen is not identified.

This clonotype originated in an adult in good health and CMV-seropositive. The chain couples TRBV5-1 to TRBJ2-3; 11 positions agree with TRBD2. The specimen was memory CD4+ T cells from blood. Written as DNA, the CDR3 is TGCGCCAGCAGCTTAATAGCGGGAGGGAGGACAGATACGCAGTATTTT. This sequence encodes CASSLIAGGRTDTQYF.